This entry lists 28 T cell receptor beta chains sequenced from one sample in a study of prognosis after radiotherapy for stage I lung cancer (dated by TCRdb to about 2021). The run used an Illumina HiSeq 3000. Two rounds of multiplex PCR were performed to amplify the TCR beta CDR3 region from genomic DNA. The first PCR round used primers specific to each TRBV and TRBJ gene, and the primer sequences were filed in Chinese patent CN105087789A. TCRdb took the public reads, trimmed them with fastp at Q25, ran MiXCR for clone calling and kept in-frame beta chains. Each entry is one CDR3 protein sequence, shown with its most common DNA and genes. In this sample the table shows some 17,000 distinct CDR3 sequences, around 45% of which occur a single time. 40% of the sample belongs to the ten largest clones. Source: PBMCs, taken before or after stereotactic body radiation therapy (not recorded which). Receptors were obtained from a donor aged 50 or older with non-small cell lung cancer.

This clonotype was seen a handful of times. A far larger clone is only one base removed, so a read error is likely. The V and J genes are TRBV6-9 and TRBJ2-3; no definite D call. This CDR3 is 11 amino acids long. V was pared by 3 bases and J by 10 bases, with 8 bases between. The V gene's germline CDR1 is MNHGY and CDR2 SVAAGI. The CDR3 DNA reads TGTGCCAGCAGTTACGTGGGGTCGCAGTATTTT. Its translation is CASSYVGSQYF.

This clonotype was detected many times. The chain combines TRBV11-2 with TRBJ2-5; 8 nucleotides match TRBD1. V shed 5 bases and J 2 bases; nucleotides not matched to a gene: 4. The CDR3 is made up of 14 amino acids. Germline lookup yields CDR1 SGHAT and CDR2 FQNNGV. The CDR3 DNA is TGTGCCAGCAGCGTCGGACAGGGTCAAGAGACCCAGTACTTC. It codes for CASSVGQGQETQYF.

This clonotype was seen repeatedly, ten times or more. The chain joins TRBV5-4 to TRBJ2-3; D is tentatively TRBD1 or TRBD2 (5 bases each). With 5 bases removed from V and 8 bases from J, the gap between germline ends came to 15 bases. Germline V gene lookup returns CDR1 SGHNT and CDR2 YYREEE (reference sequence). The CDR3 has 13 residues. The CDR3 loop reads CASSVNGAATQYF. Written as DNA, the CDR3 is TGTGCCAGCAGTGTGAACGGGGCGGCTACGCAGTATTTT.

This sequence joins TRBV11-2 and TRBJ2-2, with no clear D. The CDR3 extends over 14 amino acids. CDR1 is SGHAT and CDR2 is FQNNGV in the germline V gene. Trimming removed 5 bases at V and 5 bases at J, with 12 bases between. CDR3 in amino acids: CASSPIARTGELFF. The CDR3 DNA sequence: TGTGCCAGCAGCCCCATCGCTAGAACCGGGGAGCTGTTTTTT.

The chain links TRBV5-1 to TRBJ2-2; perhaps TRBD1 as D (5 bases). Germline V gives CDR1 SGHRS, CDR2 YFSETQ. This CDR3 has 16 residues. The germline V and J ends were trimmed by 4 bases and 2 bases, with 15 bases remaining between them. The CDR3 sequence: CASSPHHRTNTGELFF. For the CDR3, the DNA is TGCGCCAGCAGCCCCCACCACAGGACCAACACCGGGGAGCTGTTTTTT.

This clonotype has at least ten counts. V is TRBV10-3 and J is TRBJ1-3; TRBD1 might be the D (5 bases). Germline V gene data show CDR1 as ENHRY and CDR2 as SYGVKD. The CDR3 length is 15 residues. V lost 3 bases to trimming and J lost 1 base, with 10 bases between them. The CDR3 DNA reads TGTGCCATCAGTGAAGGACACCAATCTGGAAACACCATATATTTT. As protein: CAISEGHQSGNTIYF.

Notes on this clonotype: A single base separates this from a much larger clone, so it may be a read error. V is TRBV20-1 and J is TRBJ2-3; 8 bases agree with TRBD1. V shed 7 bases, J shed 6 bases, and the junction held 12 bases outside the gene matches. Germline V gene data show CDR1 as DFQATT and CDR2 as SNEGSKA (reference sequence). The CDR3 runs to 14 residues. CDR3: CSGQGATSIDTQYF. CDR3 nucleotide sequence: TGCAGTGGGCAGGGGGCAACCTCAATCGATACGCAGTATTTT.

The chain is built from TRBV3-1 and TRBJ2-2; possible D gene TRBD1, 6 bases. V was pared by 5 bases and J by 0 bases, with 10 bases between. The CDR3 runs 15 residues. Germline CDR1 and CDR2: LGHDT and YNNKEL (reference sequence). The CDR3 region has the DNA TGTGCCAGCAGCTGGGGACAATCGAACACCGGGGAGCTGTTTTTT. Translation gives CASSWGQSNTGELFF.

This sequence joins TRBV27 and TRBJ2-7; D may be TRBD2 (6 bases). The CDR3 spans 14 residues. Germline V gene lookup returns CDR1 MNHEY and CDR2 SMNVEV (reference sequence). V lost 5 bases, J lost 6 bases, and 17 bases lay in between. The DNA of the CDR3 is TGTGCCAGCAGTCTCGGTTTTCGGAGGGGCGAGCAGTACTTC. Translating gives CASSLGFRRGEQYF.

By its share, this clonotype is medium-sized. The gene calls are TRBV6-1 and TRBJ1-1; D is unresolved. From germline, CDR1 is MNHNS and CDR2 SASEGT. V was trimmed by 1 base and J by 0 bases, leaving 12 bases between them. The CDR3 totals 16 residues. CDR3 amino acids: CASSEVPGLMNTEAFF. Written as DNA, the CDR3 is TGTGCCAGCAGTGAAGTACCGGGCTTGATGAACACTGAAGCTTTCTTT.

This clonotype is medium-sized. This chain connects TRBV6-4 to TRBJ2-7; TRBD1 agrees at 9 bases. Trimming took 6 bases from V and 7 from J; bases not matched to a gene: 10. The V gene's germline CDR1 is MRHNA and CDR2 SNTAGT. The CDR3 spans 14 residues. The DNA for the CDR3 is TGTGCCAGCAGAACGGACAGGGGTCCGGGGGAGCAGTACTTC. It encodes CASRTDRGPGEQYF.

This clonotype appeared many times. The chain is built from TRBV11-2 and TRBJ2-7; perhaps TRBD2 as D (7 bases). The CDR3 totals 16 residues. Germline V lookup: CDR1 SGHAT, CDR2 FQNNGV. The ends were cut back, 6 bases at V and 7 bases at J, with 25 bases in the middle. CDR3 bases: TGTGCCAGCAGAACGGGGGGCGGGCCCACTTCTGGGGAGCAGTACTTC. This gives the protein CASRTGGGPTSGEQYF. Full variable domain (missing parts from reference TRBV11-2 and TRBJ2-7): EAGVAQSPRYKIIEKRQSVAFWCNPISGHATLYWYQQILGQGPKLLIQFQNNGVVDDSQLPKDRFSAERLKGVDSTLKIQPAKLEDSAVYLCASRTGGGPTSGEQYFGPGTRLTVT.

This clonotype was detected many times. This chain uses TRBV18 with TRBJ1-4, with D possibly TRBD1 on 6 matching bases. The CDR3 is made up of 15 amino acids. Germline V gene sequence: CDR1 KGHSH, CDR2 LQKENI. Trimming took off 1 base at V and 7 bases at J, with 13 bases between the two ends. The CDR3 loop is CASSPLRGNVEKLFF. CDR3 DNA sequence: TGTGCCAGCTCACCACTCAGGGGAAACGTTGAAAAACTGTTTTTT.

A word on this clonotype: A read error may produce the germline difference seen at one junction end. The chain uses TRBV20-1 and TRBJ2-5, with 7 positions matching TRBD2. This CDR3 is built from 13 residues. CDR1 is DFQATT, CDR2 SNEGSKA, per germline (reference sequence). The CDR3 DNA follows: TGCAGTGCTAGGCCAGCGGGGTTCGGGACCCAGTGCTTC. It yields the protein CSARPAGFGTQCF.

This clonotype came up many times. V and J are TRBV13 and TRBJ2-4; 7 bases are a match to TRBD1. The J segment lost 0 bases and the V segment lost 5 bases, leaving 4 bases of the junction unmatched. Looked up from germline, CDR1 is PRHDT and CDR2 is FYEKMQ (reference sequence). There are 15 residues in the CDR3. CDR3 amino acids: CASSRDRVAKNIQYF. CDR3 coding DNA: TGTGCCAGCAGCCGGGACAGAGTAGCCAAAAACATTCAGTACTTC.

There are many counts of this clonotype. V is TRBV6-1 and J is TRBJ2-2; 11 bases fit TRBD1. J lost 6 bases, V lost 6 bases, and 9 bases had no gene match. This CDR3 spans 16 amino acids. Germline V lookup: CDR1 MNHNS, CDR2 SASEGT. CDR3 residues: CASSLGQGAPPGELFF. The CDR3 nucleotides are TGTGCCAGCAGCTTAGGACAGGGGGCGCCTCCCGGGGAGCTGTTTTTT.

This clonotype has ten or more counts. This chain connects TRBV10-3 to TRBJ2-3; D is unclear. The CDR3 extends over 15 amino acids. V lost 0 bases and J 1 base, leaving 8 bases between the germline ends. CDR1 is ENHRY and CDR2 is SYGVKD in the germline V gene. CDR3 nucleotide sequence: TGTGCCATCAGTGAGTCGATGGCGGGCACAGATACGCAGTATTTT. Amino acids: CAISESMAGTDTQYF.

In regard to this clonotype: A much larger clone lies one base from this, so it may be a read error. The rearrangement uses TRBV18 and TRBJ1-1; D unresolved. This CDR3 spans 14 amino acids. Germline loops: CDR1 KGHSH, CDR2 LQKENI. Between the trimmed V and J ends, which lost 2 bases and 3 bases, there was a span of 10 bases. The CDR3 reads CASSPEHGHTEAFF. CDR3 in DNA: TGTGCCAGCTCACCAGAGCATGGGCACACTGAAGCTTTCTTT.

There are a few counts of this clonotype. The CDR3 reads CSVEVGDTGSAFF. Written as DNA, the CDR3 is TGCAGCGTTGAAGTGGGGGACACCGGTTCGGCTTTCTTT. The chain has TRBV29-1 and TRBJ1-1; a possible D gene is TRBD1 (6 bases). Germline CDR1 reads SQVTM; CDR2 reads ANQGSEA. This CDR3 contains 13 residues. Trimming stripped 1 base from V and 11 bases from J, with 17 bases between.

This clonotype has a handful of counts. Being one base from a much bigger clone, this may be a read error. This chain joins TRBV9 and TRBJ1-2; no firm D call. Germline V gives CDR1 SGDLS, CDR2 YYNGEE. Trimming pared 4 bases from V and 5 bases from J, leaving 18 bases between. The CDR3 contains 15 residues. CDR3 DNA sequence: TGTGCCAGCAGCTTGTATTCCGGGATGGATTATGGCTACACCTTC. Amino acids: CASSLYSGMDYGYTF.

There are many counts of this clonotype. The V and J genes are TRBV11-2 and TRBJ2-7; D call uncertain. Germline CDR1 and CDR2: SGHAT and FQNNGV. The V end was cut by 1 base, the J end by 4 bases, with 17 bases between. The CDR3 spans 16 residues. The CDR3 DNA is TGTGCCAGCAGCTTAGGGAAATATGGACGATCGTACGAGCAGTACTTC. Protein sequence: CASSLGKYGRSYEQYF.

The chain employs TRBV20-1 and TRBJ2-5; D possibly matches TRBD1 or TRBD2 (5 bases each). The V and J ends lost 5 bases and 2 bases respectively, with 18 bases between them. Germline CDR1 DFQATT, CDR2 SNEGSKA (reference sequence). This CDR3 is 15 amino acids long. The CDR3 reads CSARPQVRVQETQYF. DNA for the CDR3: TGCAGTGCTCGCCCACAGGTGAGGGTTCAAGAGACCCAGTACTTC.

This clonotype has a count of ten or more. V is TRBV6-2 or TRBV6-3 and J is TRBJ1-4; tentatively, D is TRBD1 (5 bases). This CDR3 spans 16 amino acids. Germline-derived CDR1 and CDR2 are MNHEY and SVGEGT. Trimming took off 0 bases at V and 4 bases at J, with 12 bases between the two ends. The CDR3 loop is CASSYSWQGDNEKLFF. The CDR3 nucleotides are TGTGCCAGCAGTTACTCTTGGCAGGGAGATAATGAAAAACTGTTTTTT.

In its sample, this clonotype was seen a few times. A far more abundant clone sits one base away, making this likely a read error. The CDR3 carries no conserved terminal phenylalanine or tryptophan, so it likely arises from a read error. The DNA is omitted, as the CDR3 cannot be located on it reliably, and the CDR3 follows TCRdb's listing. The rearrangement joins TRBV30 to TRBJ2-1; no DNA check was done on the table's D call, TRBD2. Germline V lookup: CDR1 GTSNPN, CDR2 SVGIG (reference sequence). The CDR3 has 13 residues if both end residues are counted. CDR3 sequence reads: CASSTGTSGTSFL.

This clonotype was counted ten times or more. The chain employs TRBV4-3 and TRBJ2-3; 8 bases align to TRBD2. The CDR3 sequence is 16 residues long. V lost 0 bases and J lost 8; bases outside the gene matches: 10. Germline V lookup: CDR1 LGHNA, CDR2 YSLEER. The CDR3 bases are TGCGCCAGCAGCCAAGAGGTAGCGCGGGGGGTTTTTACGCAGTATTTT. Protein: CASSQEVARGVFTQYF.

This clonotype was observed at least ten times. The chain recombines TRBV5-4 with TRBJ2-7, with 14 bases fitting TRBD2. V dropped 4 bases and J dropped 5; count of bases not matched to a gene: 8. Germline V gene lookup returns CDR1 SGHNT and CDR2 YYREEE (reference sequence). The CDR3 length is 16 residues. CDR3 amino acids: CASSIGTSGRVDEQYF. CDR3 nucleotide sequence: TGTGCCAGCAGCATCGGGACTAGCGGGAGAGTAGACGAGCAGTACTTC.

The gene calls are TRBV6-1 and TRBJ1-3, with TRBD1 as a possible D gene (5 bases). Germline CDR1 is MNHNS and CDR2 is SASEGT. The V and J ends lost 6 bases and 0 bases respectively, with 15 bases between them. CDR3 length: 16 residues. The CDR3: CASSPGHSRSGNTIYF. The CDR3 DNA reads as TGTGCCAGCAGCCCCGGACACAGCCGCTCTGGAAACACCATATATTTT.

Only one count was recorded for this clonotype. The rearrangement links TRBV7-3 to TRBJ2-3; D not resolved. The CDR3 runs 12 residues. Trimming took off 1 base at V and 6 bases at J, with 5 bases between the two ends. Per the germline V gene, CDR1 is SGHTA and CDR2 is FQGTGA. The CDR3 reads CASSLKGDTQYF. The CDR3 bases are TGTGCCAGCAGCTTAAAGGGTGATACGCAGTATTTT.